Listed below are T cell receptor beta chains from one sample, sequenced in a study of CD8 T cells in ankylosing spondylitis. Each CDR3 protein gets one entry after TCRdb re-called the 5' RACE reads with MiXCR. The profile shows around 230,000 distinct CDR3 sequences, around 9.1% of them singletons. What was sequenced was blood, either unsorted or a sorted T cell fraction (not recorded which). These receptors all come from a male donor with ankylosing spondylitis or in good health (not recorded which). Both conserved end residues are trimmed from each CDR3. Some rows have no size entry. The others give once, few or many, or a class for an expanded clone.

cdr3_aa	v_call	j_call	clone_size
ASSVGGQKNIQY	TRBV9	TRBJ2-4	many
ASTRGTYNEQF	TRBV7-2	TRBJ2-1	NA
ASSRATSGRISDTQY	TRBV6-1	TRBJ2-3	many
ASSYPDRGGEALLTSTDTQY	TRBV6-6	TRBJ2-3	NA
ASSSGLQSSDTQY	TRBV7-2	TRBJ2-3	few
ASSSQGADTQY	TRBV5-1	TRBJ2-3	many
SARGVWGFQNTEAF	TRBV20-1	TRBJ1-1	many
ASSLNLAGTTRQY	TRBV7-2	TRBJ2-7	many
SARDKDRGLWVGYT	TRBV20-1	TRBJ1-2	many
ATSDPGLAGGETQY	TRBV24-1	TRBJ2-5	NA
SADEIDGTEYGYT	TRBV20-1	TRBJ1-2	few
SALNPAGGAVGTDTQY	TRBV20-1	TRBJ2-3	many
ASSLSGIGSYNEQF	TRBV12-3/TRBV12-4	TRBJ2-1	many
ASSSKQVATGELF	TRBV27	TRBJ2-2	few
ASSLKWGGNSPLH	TRBV5-1	TRBJ1-6	many
ASSSYRVSYNEQF	TRBV27	TRBJ2-1	many
AWSVLGAADTGELF	TRBV30	TRBJ2-2	NA
ASSPGLVSGEQF	TRBV5-1	TRBJ2-1	NA
SANPAGDPYEQY	TRBV20-1	TRBJ2-7	many
ASSQGGLNTGELF	TRBV4-1	TRBJ2-2	NA
ASSRTGGNSPLH	TRBV12-3/TRBV12-4	TRBJ1-6	many
ASSASGTDSGANVLT	TRBV6-1	TRBJ2-6	NA